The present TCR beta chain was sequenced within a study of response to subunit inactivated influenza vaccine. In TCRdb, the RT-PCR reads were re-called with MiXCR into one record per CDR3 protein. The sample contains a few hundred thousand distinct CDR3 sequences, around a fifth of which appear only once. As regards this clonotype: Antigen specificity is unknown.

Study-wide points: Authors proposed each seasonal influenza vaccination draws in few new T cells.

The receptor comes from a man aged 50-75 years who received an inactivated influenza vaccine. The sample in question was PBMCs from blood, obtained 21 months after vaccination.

The CDR3 loop is CASSREGLAVNEQFF. CDR3 coding DNA: TGTGCCAGCAGTAGAGAAGGACTAGCGGTGAATGAGCAGTTCTTC. This chain uses TRBV27 with TRBJ2-1; the match to TRBD2 covers 10 bases. In germline, CDR1 is MNHEY, CDR2 SMNVEV (reference sequence). Trimming at V came to 5 bases and at J to 7 bases, leaving 8 bases not matched to a gene. There are 15 residues in the CDR3.